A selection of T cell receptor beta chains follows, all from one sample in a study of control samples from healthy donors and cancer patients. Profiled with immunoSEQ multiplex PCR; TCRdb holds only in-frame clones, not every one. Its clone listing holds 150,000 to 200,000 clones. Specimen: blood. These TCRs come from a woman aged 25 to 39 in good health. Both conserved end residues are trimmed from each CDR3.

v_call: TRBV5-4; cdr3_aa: ASSKTGGAWDTEAF
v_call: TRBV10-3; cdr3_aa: AISWDPTYEQY
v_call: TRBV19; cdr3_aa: ASRAHYGYT
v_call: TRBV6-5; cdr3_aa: ASSPRSYNEQF
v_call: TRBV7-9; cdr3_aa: ASSPDLGQGSNQPQH
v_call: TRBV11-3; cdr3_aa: ASSFGTGVYNEQF
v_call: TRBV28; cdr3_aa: ASSLSGEIRDTQY
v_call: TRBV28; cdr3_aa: ASSFSKRGRDYNEQF
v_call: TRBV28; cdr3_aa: ASTGVVQF
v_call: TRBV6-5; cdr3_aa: ASRNDPGTDS
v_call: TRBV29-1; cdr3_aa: SVDIGTVYGYT
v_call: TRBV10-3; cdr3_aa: AISAPRGGPTNEQF
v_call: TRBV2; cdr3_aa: ASRRDRGGNQPQH
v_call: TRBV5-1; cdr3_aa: ASSLGAGGRETQY
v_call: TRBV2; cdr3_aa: ASNKGDRIYGYT
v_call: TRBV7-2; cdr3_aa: ASSLGIGPPGNTIY
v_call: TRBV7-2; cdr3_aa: ASSSGIVGFGYT
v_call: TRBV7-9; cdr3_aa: ASSLEVPGRNRGNTEAF
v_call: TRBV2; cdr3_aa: ASSDSRQFGYT
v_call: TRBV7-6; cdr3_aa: ASSGRQYTEAF
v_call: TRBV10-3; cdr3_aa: AISRDRSSYNSPLH
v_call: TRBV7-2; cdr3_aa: ASSLASGVSRNEQF
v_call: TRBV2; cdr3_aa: ASRRRPYSNQPQH
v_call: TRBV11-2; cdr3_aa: ASSFPDLGGEKLF
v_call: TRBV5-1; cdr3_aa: ASRGPGGENTGELF
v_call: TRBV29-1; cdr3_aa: SVSERNTIY
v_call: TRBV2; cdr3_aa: ASSDGVSGNTIY
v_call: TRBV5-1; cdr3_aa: ASSPDRDSGEV
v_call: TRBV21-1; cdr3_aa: ASSKVPASSPYEQY
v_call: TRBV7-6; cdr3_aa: ASSLGSGPSNYGYT
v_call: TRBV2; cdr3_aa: ASRRDVGNQPQH
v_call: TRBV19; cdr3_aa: ASSWDSFNEKLF
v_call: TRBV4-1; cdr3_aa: ASSQGRVYDEQY
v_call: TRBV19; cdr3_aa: ASSPGPYQPQH
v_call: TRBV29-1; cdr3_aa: SVGLRGTGFFYGYT
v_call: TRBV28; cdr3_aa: ASSLRQNPYEQY
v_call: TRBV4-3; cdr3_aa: ASSQTDRGYGYT
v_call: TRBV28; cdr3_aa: ASSLPFRVQGYT
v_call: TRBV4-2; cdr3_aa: ASSHGGDSNTEAF
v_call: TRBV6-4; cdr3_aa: ASSKNSLSGGPNEKLF
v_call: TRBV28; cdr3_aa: ASSTWTGLTGANVLT
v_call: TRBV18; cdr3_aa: ASSEGVSGNTIY
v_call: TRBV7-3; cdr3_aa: ASSGQGSYNEQF
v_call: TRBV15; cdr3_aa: ATSREGTINEQF
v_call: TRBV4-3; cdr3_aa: ASSQGYSPLH
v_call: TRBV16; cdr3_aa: ASSPNFPATNEKLF
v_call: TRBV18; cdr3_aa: ASSPTMELGTEAF
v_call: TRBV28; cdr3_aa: ASTPGWSGRTEAF
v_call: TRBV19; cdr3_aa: ASSTIERGRGSPLH
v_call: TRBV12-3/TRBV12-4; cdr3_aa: ASSLSLAETQY
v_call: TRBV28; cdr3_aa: ASSQGGGAYHEQY
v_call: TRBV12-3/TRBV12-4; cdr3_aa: ASSLIRNTIY
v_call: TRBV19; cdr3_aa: ASSSQHNQPQH
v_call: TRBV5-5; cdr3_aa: ASSSGVVGLYEQY